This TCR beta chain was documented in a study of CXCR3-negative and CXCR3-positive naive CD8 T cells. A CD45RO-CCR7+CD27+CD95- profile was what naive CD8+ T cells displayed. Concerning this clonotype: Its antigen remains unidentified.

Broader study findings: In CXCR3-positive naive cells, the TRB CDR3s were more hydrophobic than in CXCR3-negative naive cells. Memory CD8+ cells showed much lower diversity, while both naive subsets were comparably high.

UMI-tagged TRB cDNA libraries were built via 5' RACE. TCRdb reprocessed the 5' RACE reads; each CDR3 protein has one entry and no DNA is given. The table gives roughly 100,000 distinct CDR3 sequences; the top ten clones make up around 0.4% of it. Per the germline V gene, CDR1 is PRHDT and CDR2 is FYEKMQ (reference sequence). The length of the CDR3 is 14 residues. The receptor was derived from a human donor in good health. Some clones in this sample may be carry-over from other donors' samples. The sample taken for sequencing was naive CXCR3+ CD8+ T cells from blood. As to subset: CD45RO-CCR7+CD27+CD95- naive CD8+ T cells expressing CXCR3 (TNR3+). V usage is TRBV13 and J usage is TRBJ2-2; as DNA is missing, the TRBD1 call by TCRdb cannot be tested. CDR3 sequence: CASSLGRGTGELFF.